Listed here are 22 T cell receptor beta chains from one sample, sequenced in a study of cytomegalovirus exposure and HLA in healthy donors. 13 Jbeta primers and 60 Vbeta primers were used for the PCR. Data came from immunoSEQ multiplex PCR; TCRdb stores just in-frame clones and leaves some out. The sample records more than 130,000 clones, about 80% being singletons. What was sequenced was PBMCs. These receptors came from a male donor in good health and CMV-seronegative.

The CDR3 coding sequence is TGTGCCAGCAAGGAGCAAGCGGTGAACACCGGGGAGCTGTTTTTT. It is translated as CASKEQAVNTGELFF. This chain joins TRBV5-8 and TRBJ2-2; D may be TRBD2 (5 bases). The CDR3 runs to 15 residues. CDR1 SGHTS and CDR2 YDEGEE come from the germline V gene. Between the trimmed V and J ends, which lost 6 bases and 1 base, there was a span of 13 bases.

The CDR3 DNA is TGTGCCAGCAGCTCGCGGGGACCCTATGGCTACACCTTC. This encodes CASSSRGPYGYTF. This chain joins TRBV5-8 and TRBJ1-2, with D perhaps TRBD1 (5 bases). Per germline, CDR1 SGHTS and CDR2 YDEGEE. CDR3 length: 13 amino acids. V was clipped by 3 bases and J by 4 bases, with 10 bases between them.

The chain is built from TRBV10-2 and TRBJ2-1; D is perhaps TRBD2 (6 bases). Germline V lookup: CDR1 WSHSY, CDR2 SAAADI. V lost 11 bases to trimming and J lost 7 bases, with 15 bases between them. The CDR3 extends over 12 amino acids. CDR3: CAYGGILNEQFF. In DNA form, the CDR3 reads TGCGCCTATGGAGGGATTCTGAATGAGCAGTTCTTC.

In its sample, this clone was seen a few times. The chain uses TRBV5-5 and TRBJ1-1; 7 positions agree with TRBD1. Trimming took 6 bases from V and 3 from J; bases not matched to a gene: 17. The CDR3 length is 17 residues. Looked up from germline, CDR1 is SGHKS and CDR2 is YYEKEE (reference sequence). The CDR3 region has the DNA TGTGCCAGCACCAAACAGGGGATAATAACGGGCGACACTGAAGCTTTCTTT. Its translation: CASTKQGIITGDTEAFF.

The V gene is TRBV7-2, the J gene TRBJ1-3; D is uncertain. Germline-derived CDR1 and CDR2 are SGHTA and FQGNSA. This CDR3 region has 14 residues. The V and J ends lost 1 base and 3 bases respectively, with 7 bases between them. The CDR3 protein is CASSLGGLGNTIYF. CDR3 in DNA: TGTGCCAGCAGCTTAGGTGGGCTTGGAAACACCATATATTTT.

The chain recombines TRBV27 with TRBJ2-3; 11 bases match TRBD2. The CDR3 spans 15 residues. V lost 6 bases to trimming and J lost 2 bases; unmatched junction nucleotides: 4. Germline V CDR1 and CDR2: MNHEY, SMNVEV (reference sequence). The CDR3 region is CASRLAGADTDTQYF. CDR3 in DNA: TGTGCCAGCAGACTAGCGGGGGCGGACACAGATACGCAGTATTTT.

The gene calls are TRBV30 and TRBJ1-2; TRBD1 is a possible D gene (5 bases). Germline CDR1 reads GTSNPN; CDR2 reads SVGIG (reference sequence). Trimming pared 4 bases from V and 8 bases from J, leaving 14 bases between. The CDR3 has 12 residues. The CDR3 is CAWTPRGEGYTF. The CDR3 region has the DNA TGTGCCTGGACCCCAAGGGGTGAGGGCTACACCTTC.

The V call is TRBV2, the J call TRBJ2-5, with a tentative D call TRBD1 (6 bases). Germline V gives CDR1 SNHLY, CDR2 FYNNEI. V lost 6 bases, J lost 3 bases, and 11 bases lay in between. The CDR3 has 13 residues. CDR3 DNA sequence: TGTGCCAGCAGGTCACAGGGCAAAGAGACCCAGTACTTC. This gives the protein CASRSQGKETQYF.

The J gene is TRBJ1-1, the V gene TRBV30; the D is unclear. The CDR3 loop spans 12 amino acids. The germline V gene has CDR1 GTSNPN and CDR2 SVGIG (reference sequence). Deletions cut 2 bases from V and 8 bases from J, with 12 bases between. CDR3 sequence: CAWSPPKREAFF. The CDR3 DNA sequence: TGTGCCTGGAGTCCCCCCAAGCGGGAAGCTTTCTTT.

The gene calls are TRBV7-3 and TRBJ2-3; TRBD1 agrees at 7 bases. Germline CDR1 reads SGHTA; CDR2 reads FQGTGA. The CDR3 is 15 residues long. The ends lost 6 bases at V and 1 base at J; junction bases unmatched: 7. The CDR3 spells CASSQTGAGTDTQYF. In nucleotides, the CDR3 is TGTGCCAGCAGTCAAACAGGGGCTGGCACAGATACGCAGTATTTT.

DNA of the CDR3: TGTGCCAGTAGTATAGGGCCAGGGTGGGACACCGGGGAGCTGTTTTTT. It translates to CASSIGPGWDTGELFF. The V and J genes are TRBV19 and TRBJ2-2, with a tentative D call TRBD1 (5 bases). Deletions cut 1 base from V and 3 bases from J, with 12 bases between. Germline CDR1 is LNHDA and CDR2 is SQIVND (reference sequence). CDR3 length: 16 amino acids.

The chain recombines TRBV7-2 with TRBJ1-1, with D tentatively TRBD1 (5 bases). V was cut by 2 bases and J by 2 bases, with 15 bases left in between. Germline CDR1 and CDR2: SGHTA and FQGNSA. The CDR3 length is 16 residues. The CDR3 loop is CASSLPSETDNTEAFF. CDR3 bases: TGTGCCAGCAGCTTACCGTCAGAGACAGACAACACTGAAGCTTTCTTT.

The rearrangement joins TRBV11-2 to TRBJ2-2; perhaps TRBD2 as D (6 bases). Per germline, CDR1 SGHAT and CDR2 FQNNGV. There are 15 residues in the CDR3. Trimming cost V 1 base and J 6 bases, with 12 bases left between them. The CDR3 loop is CASSLASGLAGELFF. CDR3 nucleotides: TGTGCCAGCAGCTTAGCCAGCGGGCTGGCCGGGGAGCTGTTTTTT.

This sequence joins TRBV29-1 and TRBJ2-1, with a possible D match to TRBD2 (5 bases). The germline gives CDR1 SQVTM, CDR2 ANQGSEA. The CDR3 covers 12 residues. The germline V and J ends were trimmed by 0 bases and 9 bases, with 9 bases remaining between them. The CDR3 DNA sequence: TGCAGCGTTGAAGATGGACGGGGTGAGCAGTTCTTC. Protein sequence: CSVEDGRGEQFF.

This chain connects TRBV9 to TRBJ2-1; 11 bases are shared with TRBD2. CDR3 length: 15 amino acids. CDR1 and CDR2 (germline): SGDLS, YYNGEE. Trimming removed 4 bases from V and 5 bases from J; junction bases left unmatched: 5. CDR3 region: CASSFSGGANNEQFF. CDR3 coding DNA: TGTGCCAGCAGCTTTAGCGGGGGGGCCAACAATGAGCAGTTCTTC.

In DNA form, the CDR3 reads TGTGCCAGCAGGCTCTCCCAGACAGGGCGAGGGAATCAGCCCCAGCATTTT. This codes for CASRLSQTGRGNQPQHF. The chain couples TRBV28 to TRBJ1-5, with 7 nucleotides matching TRBD1. Germline CDR1 reads MDHEN; CDR2 reads SYDVKM. Trimming cost V 6 bases and J 4 bases; bases outside gene matches: 15. The CDR3 totals 17 residues.

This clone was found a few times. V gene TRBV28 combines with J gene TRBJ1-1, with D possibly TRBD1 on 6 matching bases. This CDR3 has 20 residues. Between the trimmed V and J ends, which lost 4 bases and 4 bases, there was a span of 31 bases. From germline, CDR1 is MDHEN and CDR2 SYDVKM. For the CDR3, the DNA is TGTGCCAGCAGTTCCCCCGCCAAGACAGGCTGGGCGGGTCCGAGCACTGAAGCTTTCTTT. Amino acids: CASSSPAKTGWAGPSTEAFF.

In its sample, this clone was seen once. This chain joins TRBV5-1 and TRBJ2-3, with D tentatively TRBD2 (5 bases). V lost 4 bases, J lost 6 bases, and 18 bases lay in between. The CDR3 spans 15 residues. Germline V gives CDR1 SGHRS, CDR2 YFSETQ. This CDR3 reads CASSPGVVGGDTQYF. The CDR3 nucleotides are TGCGCCAGCAGCCCGGGCGTAGTCGGCGGGGATACGCAGTATTTT.

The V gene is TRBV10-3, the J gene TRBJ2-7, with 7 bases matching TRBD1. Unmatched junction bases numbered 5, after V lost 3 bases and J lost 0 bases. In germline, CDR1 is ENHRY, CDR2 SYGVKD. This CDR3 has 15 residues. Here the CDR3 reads CAISDPGQVSYEQYF. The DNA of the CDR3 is TGTGCCATCAGTGACCCCGGACAGGTCTCCTACGAGCAGTACTTC.

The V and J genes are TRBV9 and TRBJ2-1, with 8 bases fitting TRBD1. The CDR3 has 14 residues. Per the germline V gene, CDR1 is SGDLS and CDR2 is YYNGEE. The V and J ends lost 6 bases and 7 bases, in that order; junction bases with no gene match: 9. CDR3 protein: CASNPGTGRNEQFF. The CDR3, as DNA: TGTGCCAGCAACCCCGGGACAGGACGTAATGAGCAGTTCTTC.

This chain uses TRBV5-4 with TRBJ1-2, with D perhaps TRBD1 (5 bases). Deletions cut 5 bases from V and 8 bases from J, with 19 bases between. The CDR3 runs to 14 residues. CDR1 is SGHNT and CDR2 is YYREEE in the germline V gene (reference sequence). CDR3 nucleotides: TGTGCCAGCAGTTATCGGGGCTTGGGGAGGGGCTACACCTTC. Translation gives CASSYRGLGRGYTF.

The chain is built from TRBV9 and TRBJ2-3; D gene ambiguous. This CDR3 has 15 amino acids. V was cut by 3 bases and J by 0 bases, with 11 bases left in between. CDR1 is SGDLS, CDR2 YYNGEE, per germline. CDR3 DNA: TGTGCCAGCAGCGGCGGCGTCTGGAGCACAGATACGCAGTATTTT. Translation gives CASSGGVWSTDTQYF.